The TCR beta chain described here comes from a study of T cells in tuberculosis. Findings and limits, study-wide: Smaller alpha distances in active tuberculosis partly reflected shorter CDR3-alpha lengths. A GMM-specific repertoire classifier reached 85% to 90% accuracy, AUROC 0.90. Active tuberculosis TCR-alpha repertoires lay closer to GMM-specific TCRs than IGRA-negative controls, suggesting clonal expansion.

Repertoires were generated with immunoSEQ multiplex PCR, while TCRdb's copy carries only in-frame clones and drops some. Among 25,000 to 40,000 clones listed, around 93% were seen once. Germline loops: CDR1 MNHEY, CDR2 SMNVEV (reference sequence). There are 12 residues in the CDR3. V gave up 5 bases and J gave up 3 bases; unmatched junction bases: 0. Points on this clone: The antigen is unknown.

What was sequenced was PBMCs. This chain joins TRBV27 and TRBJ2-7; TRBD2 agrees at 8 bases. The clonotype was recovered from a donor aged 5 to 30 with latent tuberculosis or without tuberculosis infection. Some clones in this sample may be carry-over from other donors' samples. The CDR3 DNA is TGTGCCAGCAGTGGGACTAGCTACGAGCAGTACTTC. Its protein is CASSGTSYEQYF.